Below are 18 T cell receptor beta chains sequenced from a single sample in a study of blood T cell repertoires in COVID-19 (dated by TCRdb to about 2020). Library preparation used the immunoSEQ multiplex PCR assay. TCRdb stores this immuneACCESS table with in-frame sequences only. Part of the clones is absent; in the studies checked, under half of the shortfall reflects unresolved V genes, and no reason is known for the rest. This sample is represented by roughly 250,000 clones; roughly 80% of them were singletons. Of the sample, around 16% is held by the ten largest clones. The sequencing sample was made of peripheral blood. The source is a person between 70 and 80 years old with COVID-19, enrolled during active disease.

As DNA, the CDR3 is TGTGCCAGCAGTTCGGGACAGGGGAGTTCACCCCTCCACTTT. Its translation: CASSSGQGSSPLHF. V gene TRBV6-4 combines with J gene TRBJ1-6, with TRBD1 matching 10 bases. The germline gives CDR1 MRHNA, CDR2 SNTAGT. After removal of 5 bases from V and 9 bases from J, the junction contained 4 bases not matched to a gene. The CDR3 has 14 residues.

The chain carries TRBV7-2 and TRBJ1-2; 7 nucleotides align to TRBD1. The CDR3 sequence is 15 residues long. The ends lost 2 bases at V and 8 bases at J; junction bases unmatched: 11. Germline lookup yields CDR1 SGHTA and CDR2 FQGNSA. The CDR3 bases are TGTGCCAGCAGCTTAAGCCCCCCGGCAGGGGGGGGCTACACCTTC. Its translation is CASSLSPPAGGGYTF.

The rearrangement links TRBV9 to TRBJ1-1; D gene ambiguous. Trimming cost V 1 base and J 0 bases, with 4 bases left between them. Germline V lookup: CDR1 SGDLS, CDR2 YYNGEE. The CDR3 has 13 residues. CDR3 region: CASSVFVNTEAFF. CDR3 in DNA: TGTGCCAGCAGCGTATTCGTGAACACTGAAGCTTTCTTT.

The chain combines TRBV2 with TRBJ2-7; 10 bases match TRBD1. The CDR3 totals 15 residues. With 4 bases clipped from V and 0 bases from J, the junction kept 3 bases outside the gene matches. Germline CDR1 is SNHLY and CDR2 is FYNNEI. CDR3 sequence reads: CASSGGQGSSYEQYF. In DNA form, the CDR3 reads TGTGCCAGCAGTGGGGGACAGGGGAGCTCCTACGAGCAGTACTTC.

The V call is TRBV5-1, the J call TRBJ2-5; the match to TRBD1 covers 10 bases. This CDR3 is built from 15 residues. The ends lost 4 bases at V and 4 bases at J; junction bases unmatched: 7. Germline V CDR1 and CDR2: SGHRS, YFSETQ. The DNA of the CDR3 is TGCGCCAGCAGCGGGGGACAGGGGATTGCAGAGACCCAGTACTTC. Its protein product is CASSGGQGIAETQYF.

This clone came up once. The chain carries TRBV24-1 and TRBJ2-3; TRBD2 is a possible D gene (6 bases). The CDR3 runs 15 residues. CDR1 is KGHDR and CDR2 is SFDVKD in the germline V gene. V was shortened by 0 bases and J by 1 base, with 7 bases between the two germline ends. In DNA, the CDR3 is TGTGCCACCAGTGATTTGTGGGGGGGCACAGATACGCAGTATTTT. This codes for CATSDLWGGTDTQYF.

The V call is TRBV5-1, the J call TRBJ2-1; 10 positions agree with TRBD1. This CDR3 spans 16 amino acids. The V gene's germline CDR1 is SGHRS and CDR2 YFSETQ. The V segment lost 3 bases and the J segment 7 bases; nucleotides outside the gene matches: 10. Here the CDR3 DNA reads TGCGCCAGCAGCTCAAAGACAGGGGGCATTCTAAATGAGCAGTTCTTC. Translation gives CASSSKTGGILNEQFF.

This clone was detected once. CDR3 residues: CASSLTRTNGYTF. CDR3 bases: TGTGCCAGCAGTTTAACCAGGACAAATGGCTACACCTTC. The V call is TRBV12-3 or TRBV12-4, the J call TRBJ1-2; perhaps TRBD1 as D (5 bases). V shed 2 bases and J shed 6 bases, with 10 bases lying between them. CDR3 length: 13 amino acids.

This chain links TRBV4-1 with TRBJ1-2; unclear D gene. The CDR3 contains 14 residues. V was clipped by 2 bases and J by 4 bases, with 11 bases between them. Germline-derived CDR1 and CDR2 are MGHRA and YSYEKL. CDR3 protein: CASSQRGWAYGYTF. CDR3 sequence (DNA): TGCGCCAGCAGCCAACGAGGGTGGGCCTATGGCTACACCTTC.

The CDR3 protein is CASSEGGYRRSYNEQFF. CDR3 bases: TGTGCCAGCAGTGAAGGGGGATACAGGCGCTCCTACAATGAGCAGTTCTTC. The chain uses TRBV6-1 and TRBJ2-1, with D tentatively TRBD1 (5 bases). Looked up from germline, CDR1 is MNHNS and CDR2 is SASEGT. V was trimmed by 1 base and J by 0 bases, leaving 13 bases between them. The CDR3 sequence is 17 residues long.

The V gene is TRBV7-3, the J gene TRBJ2-3, with 8 nucleotides matching TRBD2. CDR1 and CDR2 from the germline V gene are SGHTA and FQGTGA. Unmatched junction bases numbered 10, after V lost 4 bases and J lost 10 bases. This CDR3 spans 14 amino acids. The CDR3 loop reads CASSSGLVGSAQYF. CDR3 DNA sequence: TGTGCCAGCAGCTCGGGACTAGTCGGGTCGGCGCAGTATTTT.

This clone appeared a few times. The rearrangement links TRBV4-2 to TRBJ2-1; 8 bases are shared with TRBD2. Germline V gene data show CDR1 as LGHNA and CDR2 as YNFKEQ. This CDR3 is built from 19 residues. The J segment lost 2 bases and the V segment lost 3 bases, leaving 15 bases of the junction unmatched. The CDR3 DNA is TGTGCCAGCAGCCACGACCTAGCGGGCCTAGCGGGCCCCTACAATGAGCAGTTCTTC. Translating it yields CASSHDLAGLAGPYNEQFF.

The chain combines TRBV29-1 with TRBJ2-1; 7 nucleotides agree with TRBD2. The length of the CDR3 is 13 residues. Trimming at V came to 5 bases and at J to 6 bases, leaving 7 bases not matched to a gene. Per germline, CDR1 SQVTM and CDR2 ANQGSEA. The CDR3 protein is CSVTGWGGNEQFF. Written as DNA, the CDR3 is TGCAGCGTTACCGGTTGGGGGGGCAATGAGCAGTTCTTC.

The chain has TRBV3-1 (or the pseudogene TRBV3-2) and TRBJ1-1, with a tentative D call TRBD1 (5 bases). Germline V gene lookup returns CDR1 LGHDT and CDR2 YNNKEL (reference sequence). V gave up 3 bases and J gave up 5 bases, with 10 bases separating them. The CDR3 extends over 13 amino acids. This CDR3 reads CASSHEGRTEAFF. In DNA form, the CDR3 reads TGTGCCAGCAGCCACGAGGGGAGGACTGAAGCTTTCTTT.

The chain couples TRBV2 to TRBJ2-3; TRBD2 agrees at 7 bases. V shed 7 bases and J 7 bases; nucleotides not matched to a gene: 8. CDR3 length equals 13 residues. From germline, CDR1 is SNHLY and CDR2 FYNNEI. The DNA for the CDR3 is TGTGCCAGCATAAGCGGGGTCTCCAATACGCAGTATTTT. This translates into CASISGVSNTQYF.

V gene TRBV5-1 combines with J gene TRBJ1-2; 11 nucleotides match TRBD1. Germline CDR1 SGHRS, CDR2 YFSETQ. This CDR3 has 16 amino acids. V lost 4 bases to trimming and J lost 8 bases; unmatched junction nucleotides: 13. Written as DNA, the CDR3 is TGCGCCAGCAGCCTGAAAGACGGACAGGGGGCGGGAGGCTACACCTTC. Amino acids: CASSLKDGQGAGGYTF.

Only a few counts were recorded for this clone. The V and J genes are TRBV5-1 and TRBJ1-2; 9 bases are shared with TRBD1. The V and J ends lost 4 bases and 8 bases, in that order; junction bases with no gene match: 12. The germline V gene has CDR1 SGHRS and CDR2 YFSETQ. The CDR3 spans 15 residues. The CDR3 region is CASSQDGTGYGGYTF. CDR3 coding DNA: TGCGCCAGCAGCCAAGATGGGACAGGGTATGGGGGCTACACCTTC.

The chain employs TRBV24-1 and TRBJ2-6; 7 positions match TRBD1. The CDR3 sequence is 19 residues long. Germline CDR1 is KGHDR and CDR2 is SFDVKD. Trimming took 4 bases from V and 1 from J; bases not matched to a gene: 12. This CDR3 reads CATSDPPGQHLSGANVLTF. CDR3 nucleotides: TGTGCCACCAGTGACCCGCCGGGACAGCATCTTTCTGGGGCCAACGTCCTGACTTTC.